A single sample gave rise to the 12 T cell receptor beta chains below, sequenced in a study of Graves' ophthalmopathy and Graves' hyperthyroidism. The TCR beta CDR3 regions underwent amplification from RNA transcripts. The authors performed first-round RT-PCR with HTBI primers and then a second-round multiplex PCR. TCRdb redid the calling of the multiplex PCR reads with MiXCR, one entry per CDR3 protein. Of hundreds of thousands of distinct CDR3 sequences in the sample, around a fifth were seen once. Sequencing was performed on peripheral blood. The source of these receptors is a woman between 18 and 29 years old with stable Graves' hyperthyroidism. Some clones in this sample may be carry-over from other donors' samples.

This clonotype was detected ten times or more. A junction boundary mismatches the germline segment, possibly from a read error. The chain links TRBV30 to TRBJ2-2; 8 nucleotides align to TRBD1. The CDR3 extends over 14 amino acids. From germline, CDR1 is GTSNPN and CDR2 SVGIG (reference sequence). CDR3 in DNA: TGTGCCTGGAGTCCGGGGACAGGTACCGAGGAGCTGTTTTTT. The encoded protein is CAWSPGTGTEELFF.

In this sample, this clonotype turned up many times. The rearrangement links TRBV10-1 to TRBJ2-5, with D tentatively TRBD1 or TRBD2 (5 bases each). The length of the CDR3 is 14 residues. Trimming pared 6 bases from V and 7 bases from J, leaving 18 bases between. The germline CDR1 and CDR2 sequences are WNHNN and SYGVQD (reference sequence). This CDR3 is CASRGTWGWWTQYF. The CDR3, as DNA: TGCGCCAGCAGGGGTACATGGGGGTGGTGGACCCAGTACTTC.

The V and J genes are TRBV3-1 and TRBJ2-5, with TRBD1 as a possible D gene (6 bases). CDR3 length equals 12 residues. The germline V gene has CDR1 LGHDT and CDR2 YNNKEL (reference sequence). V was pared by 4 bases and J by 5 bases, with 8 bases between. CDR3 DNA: TGTGCCAGCAGCCCAGGGGACGAGACCCAGTACTTC. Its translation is CASSPGDETQYF.

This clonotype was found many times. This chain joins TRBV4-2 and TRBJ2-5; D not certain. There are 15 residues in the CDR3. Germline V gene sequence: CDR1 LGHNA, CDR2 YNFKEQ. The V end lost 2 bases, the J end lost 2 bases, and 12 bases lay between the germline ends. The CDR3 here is CASSQKKGGQETQYF. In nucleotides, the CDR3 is TGTGCCAGCAGCCAAAAGAAGGGCGGACAAGAGACCCAGTACTTC.

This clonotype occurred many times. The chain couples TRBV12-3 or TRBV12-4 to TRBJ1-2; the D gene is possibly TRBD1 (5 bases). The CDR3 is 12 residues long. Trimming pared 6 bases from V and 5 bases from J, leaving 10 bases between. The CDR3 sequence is CASRGLGYGYTF. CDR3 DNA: TGTGCCAGCAGGGGGCTCGGGTATGGCTACACCTTC.

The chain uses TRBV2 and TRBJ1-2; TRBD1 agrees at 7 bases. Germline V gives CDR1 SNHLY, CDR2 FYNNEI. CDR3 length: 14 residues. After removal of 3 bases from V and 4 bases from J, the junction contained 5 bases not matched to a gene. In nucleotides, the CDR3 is TGTGCCAGCAGTGAGTGGCAGGGGGTCTATGGCTACACCTTC. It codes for CASSEWQGVYGYTF.

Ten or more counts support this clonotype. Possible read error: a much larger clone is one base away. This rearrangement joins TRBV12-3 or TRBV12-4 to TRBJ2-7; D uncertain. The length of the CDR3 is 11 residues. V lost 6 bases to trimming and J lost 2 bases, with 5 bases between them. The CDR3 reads CASSNTYEQYF. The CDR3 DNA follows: TGTGCCAGCAGCAACACCTACGAGCAGTACTTC.

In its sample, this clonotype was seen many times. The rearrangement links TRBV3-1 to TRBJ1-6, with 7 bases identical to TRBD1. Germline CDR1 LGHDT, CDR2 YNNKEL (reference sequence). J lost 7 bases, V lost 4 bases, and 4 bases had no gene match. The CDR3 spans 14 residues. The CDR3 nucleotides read TGTGCCAGCAGCCCCGGACAGGCCAATTCACCCCTCCACTTT. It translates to CASSPGQANSPLHF. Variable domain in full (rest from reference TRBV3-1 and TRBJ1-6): DTAVSQTPKYLVTQMGNDKSIKCEQNLGHDTMYWYKQDSKKFLKIMFSYNNKELIINETVPNRFSPKSPDKAHLNLHINSLELGDSAVYFCASSPGQANSPLHFGNGTRLTVT.

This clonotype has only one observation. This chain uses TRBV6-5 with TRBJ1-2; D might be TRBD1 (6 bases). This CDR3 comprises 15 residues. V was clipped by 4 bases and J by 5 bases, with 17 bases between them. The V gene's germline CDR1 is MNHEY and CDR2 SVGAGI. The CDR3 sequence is CASSSAGTTLYGYTF. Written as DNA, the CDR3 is TGTGCCAGCAGTTCAGCCGGGACAACCCTATATGGCTACACCTTC.

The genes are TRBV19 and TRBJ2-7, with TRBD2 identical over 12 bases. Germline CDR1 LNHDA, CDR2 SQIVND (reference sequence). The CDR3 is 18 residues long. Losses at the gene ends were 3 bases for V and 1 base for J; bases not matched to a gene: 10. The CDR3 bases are TGTGCCAGTAGTATGGCGCCGAGGACTAGCGGGGCATCCTACGAGCAGTACTTC. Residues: CASSMAPRTSGASYEQYF.

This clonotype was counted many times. In nucleotides, the CDR3 is TGTGCCAGCAGCCTCATGAAGGGGGCCTCAGATACGCAGTATTTT. The encoded protein is CASSLMKGASDTQYF. The chain links TRBV9 to TRBJ2-3; 7 bases are shared with TRBD1. Germline assignment: CDR1 SGDLS and CDR2 YYNGEE. The CDR3 is 15 residues long. V lost 4 bases to trimming and J lost 4 bases; unmatched junction nucleotides: 9. Based on the CDR3 plus reference TRBV9 and TRBJ2-3, the full variable domain is DSGVTQTPKHLITATGQRVTLRCSPRSGDLSVYWYQQSLDQGLQFLIQYYNGEERAKGNILERFSAQQFPDLHSELNLSSLELGDSALYFCASSLMKGASDTQYFGPGTRLTVL.

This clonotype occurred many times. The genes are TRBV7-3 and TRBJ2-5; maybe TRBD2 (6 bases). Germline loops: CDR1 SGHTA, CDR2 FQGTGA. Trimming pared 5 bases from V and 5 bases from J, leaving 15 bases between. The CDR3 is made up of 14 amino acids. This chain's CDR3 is CASSPSGGGETQYF. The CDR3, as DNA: TGTGCCAGCAGCCCAAGCGGTGGGGGGGAGACCCAGTACTTC.